This T cell receptor beta chain was recorded in a study of blood T cell repertoires in COVID-19. Living in about 25 US areas, the participants were between about 18 and 90 years of age. Participants had their cohort set by participant-reported clinical history. CDR1 and CDR2 (germline): WNHNN, SYGVQD (reference sequence). The CDR3 covers 14 residues. Trimming at V came to 3 bases and at J to 2 bases, leaving 2 bases not matched to a gene. Profiling relied on immunoSEQ multiplex PCR, and the TCRdb table lists in-frame clones only, not all of them. Of about 440,000 clones in the sample, 70% to 90% are singletons; the top ten hold approximately 2%.

The sequenced sample was PBMCs or T cells enriched from blood (not recorded which). The J gene is TRBJ2-3, the V gene TRBV10-1; TRBD2 agrees at 7 bases. The TCR comes from a woman aged 18-30 years with acute COVID-19. CDR3 loop: CASSDSGNTDTQYF. CDR3 sequence (DNA): TGCGCCAGCAGTGACAGCGGGAACACAGATACGCAGTATTTT.